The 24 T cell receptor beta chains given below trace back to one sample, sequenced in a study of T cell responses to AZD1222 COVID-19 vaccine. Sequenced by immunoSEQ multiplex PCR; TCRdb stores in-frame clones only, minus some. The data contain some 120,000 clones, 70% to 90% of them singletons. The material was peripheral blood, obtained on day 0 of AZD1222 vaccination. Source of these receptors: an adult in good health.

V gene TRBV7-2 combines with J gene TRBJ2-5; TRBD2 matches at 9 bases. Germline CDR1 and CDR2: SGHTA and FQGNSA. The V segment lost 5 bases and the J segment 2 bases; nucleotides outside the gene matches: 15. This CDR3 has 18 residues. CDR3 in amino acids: CASSLYPPSGMGQETQYF. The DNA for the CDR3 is TGTGCCAGCAGCCTCTATCCCCCTAGCGGGATGGGTCAAGAGACCCAGTACTTC.

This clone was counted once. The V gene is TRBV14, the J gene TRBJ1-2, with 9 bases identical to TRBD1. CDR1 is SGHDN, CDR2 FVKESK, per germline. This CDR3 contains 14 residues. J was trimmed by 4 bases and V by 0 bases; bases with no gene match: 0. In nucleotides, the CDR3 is TGTGCCAGCAGCCAAGAGGGACAGGGCTATGGCTACACCTTC. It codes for CASSQEGQGYGYTF.

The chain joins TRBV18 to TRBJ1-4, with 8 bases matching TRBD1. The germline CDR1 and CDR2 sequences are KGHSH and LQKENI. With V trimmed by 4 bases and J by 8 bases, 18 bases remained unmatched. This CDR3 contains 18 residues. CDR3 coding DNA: TGTGCCAGCTCACAGGACAACGCAGGGGGACAGGTCCAGGAAAAACTGTTTTTT. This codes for CASSQDNAGGQVQEKLFF.

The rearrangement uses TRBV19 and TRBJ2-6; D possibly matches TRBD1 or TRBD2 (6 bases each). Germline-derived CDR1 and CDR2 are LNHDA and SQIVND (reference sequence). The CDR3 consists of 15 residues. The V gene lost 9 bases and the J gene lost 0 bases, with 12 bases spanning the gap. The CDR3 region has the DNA TGTGCCAGCCTTGAGGGGGGCTCTGGGGCCAACGTCCTGACTTTC. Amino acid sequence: CASLEGGSGANVLTF.

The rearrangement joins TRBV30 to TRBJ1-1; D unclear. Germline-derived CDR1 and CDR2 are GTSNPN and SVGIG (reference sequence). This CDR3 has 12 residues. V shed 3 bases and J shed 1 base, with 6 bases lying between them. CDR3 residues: CAWSPGNTEAFF. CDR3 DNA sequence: TGTGCCTGGAGCCCGGGGAACACTGAAGCTTTCTTT.

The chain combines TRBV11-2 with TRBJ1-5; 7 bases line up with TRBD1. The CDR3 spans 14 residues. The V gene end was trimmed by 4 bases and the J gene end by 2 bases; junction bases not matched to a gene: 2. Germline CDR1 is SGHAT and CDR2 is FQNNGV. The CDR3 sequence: CASSWDRGNQPQHF. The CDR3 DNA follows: TGTGCCAGCAGCTGGGACAGAGGCAATCAGCCCCAGCATTTT. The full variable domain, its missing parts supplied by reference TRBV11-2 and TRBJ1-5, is EAGVAQSPRYKIIEKRQSVAFWCNPISGHATLYWYQQILGQGPKLLIQFQNNGVVDDSQLPKDRFSAERLKGVDSTLKIQPAKLEDSAVYLCASSWDRGNQPQHFGDGTRLSIL.

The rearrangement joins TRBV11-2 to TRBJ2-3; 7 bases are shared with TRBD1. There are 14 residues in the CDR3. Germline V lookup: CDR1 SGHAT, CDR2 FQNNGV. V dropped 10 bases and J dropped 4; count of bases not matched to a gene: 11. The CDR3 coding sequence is TGTGCCATTCCACAGGGGTTACTCGCAGATACGCAGTATTTT. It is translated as CAIPQGLLADTQYF.

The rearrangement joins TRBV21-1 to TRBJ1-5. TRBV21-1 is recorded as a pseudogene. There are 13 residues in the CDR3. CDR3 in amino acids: CASSKGIRQPQHF. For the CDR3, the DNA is TGTGCCAGCAGCAAGGGGATTAGGCAGCCCCAGCATTTT.

CDR3 coding DNA: TGTGCCAGCAGCTTAGGGCAGGGGGCGAGTGGGCAGCCCCAGCATTTT. Residues: CASSLGQGASGQPQHF. The J gene is TRBJ1-5, the V gene TRBV7-2; TRBD1 aligns across 8 bases. Trimming cost V 1 base and J 7 bases; bases outside gene matches: 9. This CDR3 spans 16 amino acids. From germline, CDR1 is SGHTA and CDR2 FQGNSA.

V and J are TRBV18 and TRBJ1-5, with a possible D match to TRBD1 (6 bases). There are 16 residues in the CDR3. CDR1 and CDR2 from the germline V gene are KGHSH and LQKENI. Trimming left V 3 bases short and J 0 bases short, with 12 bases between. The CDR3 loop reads CASSPQRGYSNQPQHF. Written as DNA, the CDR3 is TGTGCCAGCTCACCCCAGAGGGGGTATAGCAATCAGCCCCAGCATTTT. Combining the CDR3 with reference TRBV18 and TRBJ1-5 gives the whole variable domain NAGVMQNPRHLVRRRGQEARLRCSPMKGHSHVYWYRQLPEEGLKFMVYLQKENIIDESGMPKERFSAEFPKEGPSILRIQQVVRGDSAAYFCASSPQRGYSNQPQHFGDGTRLSIL.

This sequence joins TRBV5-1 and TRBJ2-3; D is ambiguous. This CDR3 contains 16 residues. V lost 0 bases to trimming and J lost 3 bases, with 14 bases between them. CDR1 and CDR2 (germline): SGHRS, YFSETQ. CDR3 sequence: CASSLVLRAETDTQYF. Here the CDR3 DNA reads TGCGCCAGCAGCTTGGTTCTCCGGGCTGAGACAGATACGCAGTATTTT.

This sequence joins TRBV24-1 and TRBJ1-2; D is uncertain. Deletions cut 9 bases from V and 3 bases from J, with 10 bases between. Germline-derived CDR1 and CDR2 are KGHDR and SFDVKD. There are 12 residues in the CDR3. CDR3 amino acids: CATSASYYGYTF. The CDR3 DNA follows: TGTGCCACCTCCGCCAGTTACTATGGCTACACCTTC.

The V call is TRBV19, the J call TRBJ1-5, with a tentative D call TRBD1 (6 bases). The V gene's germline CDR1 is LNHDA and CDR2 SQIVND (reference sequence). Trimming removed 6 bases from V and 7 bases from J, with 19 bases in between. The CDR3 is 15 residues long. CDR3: CASRQTPQGAQPQHF. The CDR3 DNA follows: TGTGCCAGTAGACAAACCCCACAGGGAGCCCAGCCCCAGCATTTT.

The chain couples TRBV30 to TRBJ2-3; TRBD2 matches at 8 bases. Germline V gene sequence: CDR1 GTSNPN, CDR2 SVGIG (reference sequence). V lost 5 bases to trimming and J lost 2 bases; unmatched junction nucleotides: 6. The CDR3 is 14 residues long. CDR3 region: CAWGSGGNTDTQYF. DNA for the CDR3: TGTGCCTGGGGGAGCGGGGGTAACACAGATACGCAGTATTTT.

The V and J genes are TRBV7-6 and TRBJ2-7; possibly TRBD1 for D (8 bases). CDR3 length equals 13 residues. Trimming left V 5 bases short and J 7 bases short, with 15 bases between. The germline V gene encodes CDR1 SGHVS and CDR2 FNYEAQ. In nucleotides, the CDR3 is TGTGCCAGCAGCACAGGGGGGGCTGGGGAGCAGTACTTC. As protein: CASSTGGAGEQYF.

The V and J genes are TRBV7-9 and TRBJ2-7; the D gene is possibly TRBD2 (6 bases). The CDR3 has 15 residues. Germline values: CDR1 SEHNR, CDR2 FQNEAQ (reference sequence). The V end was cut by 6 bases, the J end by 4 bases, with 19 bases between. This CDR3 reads CASSRIRDSGYEQYF. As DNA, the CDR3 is TGTGCCAGCAGTCGTATCCGGGACTCTGGGTACGAGCAGTACTTC. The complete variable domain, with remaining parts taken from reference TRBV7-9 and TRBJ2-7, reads DTGVSQNPRHKITKRGQNVTFRCDPISEHNRLYWYRQTLGQGPEFLTYFQNEAQLEKSRLLSDRFSAERPKGSFSTLEIQRTEQGDSAMYLCASSRIRDSGYEQYFGPGTRLTVT.

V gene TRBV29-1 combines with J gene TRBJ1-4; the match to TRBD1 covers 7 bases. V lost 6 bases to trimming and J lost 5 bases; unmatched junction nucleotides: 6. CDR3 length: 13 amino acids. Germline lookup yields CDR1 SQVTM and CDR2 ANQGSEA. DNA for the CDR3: TGCAGCGTACCGGGACAGCAAAATGAAAAACTGTTTTTT. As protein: CSVPGQQNEKLFF.

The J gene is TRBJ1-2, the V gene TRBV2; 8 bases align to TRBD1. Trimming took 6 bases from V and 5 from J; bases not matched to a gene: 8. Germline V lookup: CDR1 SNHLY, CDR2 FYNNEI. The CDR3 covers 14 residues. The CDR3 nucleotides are TGTGCCAGCAGCAGGGACAGGCAATTATATGGCTACACCTTC. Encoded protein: CASSRDRQLYGYTF.

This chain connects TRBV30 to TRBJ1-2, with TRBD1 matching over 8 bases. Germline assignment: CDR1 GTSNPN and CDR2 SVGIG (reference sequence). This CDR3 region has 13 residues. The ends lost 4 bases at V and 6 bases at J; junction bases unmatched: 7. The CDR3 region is CAWNYGQGNGYTF. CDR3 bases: TGTGCCTGGAACTATGGACAGGGAAATGGCTACACCTTC.

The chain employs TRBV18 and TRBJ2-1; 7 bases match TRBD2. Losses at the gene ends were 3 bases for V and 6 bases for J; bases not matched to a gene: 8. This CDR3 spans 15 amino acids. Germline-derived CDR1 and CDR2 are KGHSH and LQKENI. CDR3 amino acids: CASSPGEGLGNEQFF. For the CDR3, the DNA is TGTGCCAGCTCACCGGGGGAGGGATTAGGCAATGAGCAGTTCTTC.

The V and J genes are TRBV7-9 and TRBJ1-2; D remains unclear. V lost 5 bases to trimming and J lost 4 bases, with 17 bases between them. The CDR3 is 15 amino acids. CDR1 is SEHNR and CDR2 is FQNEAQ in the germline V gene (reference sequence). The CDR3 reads CASSRREPEGYGYTF. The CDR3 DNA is TGTGCCAGCAGCCGCCGGGAGCCGGAGGGCTATGGCTACACCTTC.

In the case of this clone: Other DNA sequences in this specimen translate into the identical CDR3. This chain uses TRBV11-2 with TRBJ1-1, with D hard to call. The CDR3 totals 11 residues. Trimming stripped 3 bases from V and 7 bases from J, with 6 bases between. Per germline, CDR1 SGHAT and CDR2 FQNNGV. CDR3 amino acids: CASSFRLEAFF. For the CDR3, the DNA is TGTGCCAGCAGCTTTCGGCTTGAAGCTTTCTTT.

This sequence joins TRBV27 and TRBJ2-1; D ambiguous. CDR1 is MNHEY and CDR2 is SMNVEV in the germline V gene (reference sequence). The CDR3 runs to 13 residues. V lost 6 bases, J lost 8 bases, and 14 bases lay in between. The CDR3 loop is CASSSVGGYEQFF. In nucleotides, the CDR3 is TGTGCCAGCAGCAGCGTGGGCGGCTATGAGCAGTTCTTC.

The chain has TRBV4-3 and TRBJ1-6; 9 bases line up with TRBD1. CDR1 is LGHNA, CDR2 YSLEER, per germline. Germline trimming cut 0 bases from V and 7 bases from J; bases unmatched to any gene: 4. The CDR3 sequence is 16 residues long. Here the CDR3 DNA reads TGCGCCAGCAGCCAAGAATCGGGACAGGGAAATTCACCCCTCCACTTT. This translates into CASSQESGQGNSPLHF.